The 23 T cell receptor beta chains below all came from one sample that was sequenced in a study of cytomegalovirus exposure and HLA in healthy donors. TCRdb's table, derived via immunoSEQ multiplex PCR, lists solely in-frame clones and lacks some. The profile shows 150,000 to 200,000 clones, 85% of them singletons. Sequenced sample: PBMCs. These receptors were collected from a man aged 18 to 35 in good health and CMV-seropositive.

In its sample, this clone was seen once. The CDR3 sequence: CASSPPDRGPYNEQFF. The CDR3 DNA reads TGTGCCAGCTCACCTCCCGACAGGGGGCCCTACAATGAGCAGTTCTTC. J is TRBJ2-1 and V is TRBV18, with TRBD1 matching over 10 bases. The ends lost 3 bases at V and 2 bases at J; junction bases unmatched: 4. CDR1 KGHSH and CDR2 LQKENI come from the germline V gene. The CDR3 is made up of 16 amino acids.

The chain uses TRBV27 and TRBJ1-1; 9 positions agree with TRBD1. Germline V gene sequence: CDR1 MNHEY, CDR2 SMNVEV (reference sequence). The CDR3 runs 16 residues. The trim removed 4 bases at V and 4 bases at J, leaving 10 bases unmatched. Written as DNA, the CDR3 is TGTGCCAGCAGTTCCCGACCGGGACAGGGTATCACTGAAGCTTTCTTT. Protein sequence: CASSSRPGQGITEAFF.

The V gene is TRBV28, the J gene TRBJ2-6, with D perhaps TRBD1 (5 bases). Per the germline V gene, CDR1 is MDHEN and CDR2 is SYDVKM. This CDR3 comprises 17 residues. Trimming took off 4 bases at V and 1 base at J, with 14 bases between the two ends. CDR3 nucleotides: TGTGCCAGCAGTTCCACACTCGACAGTTCTGGGGCCAACGTCCTGACTTTC. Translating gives CASSSTLDSSGANVLTF.

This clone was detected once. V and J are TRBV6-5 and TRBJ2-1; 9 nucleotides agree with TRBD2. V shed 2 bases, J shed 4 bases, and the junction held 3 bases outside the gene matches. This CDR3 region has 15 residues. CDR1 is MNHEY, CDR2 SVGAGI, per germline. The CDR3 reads CASSYAGGGYNEQFF. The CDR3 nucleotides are TGTGCCAGCAGTTACGCGGGAGGGGGTTACAATGAGCAGTTCTTC.

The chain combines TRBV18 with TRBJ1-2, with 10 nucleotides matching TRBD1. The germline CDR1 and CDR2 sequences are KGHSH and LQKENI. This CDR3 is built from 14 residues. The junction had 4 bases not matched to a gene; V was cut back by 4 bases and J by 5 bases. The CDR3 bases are TGTGCCAGCTCACGGGACAGGGGAGAGTATGGCTACACCTTC. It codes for CASSRDRGEYGYTF.

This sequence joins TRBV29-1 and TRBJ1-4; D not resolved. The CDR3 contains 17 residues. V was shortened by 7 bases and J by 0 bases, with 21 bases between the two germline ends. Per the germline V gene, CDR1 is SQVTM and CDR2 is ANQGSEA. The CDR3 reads CSAERWQKDTTNEKLFF. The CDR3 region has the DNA TGCAGCGCGGAAAGATGGCAGAAAGACACAACTAATGAAAAACTGTTTTTT.

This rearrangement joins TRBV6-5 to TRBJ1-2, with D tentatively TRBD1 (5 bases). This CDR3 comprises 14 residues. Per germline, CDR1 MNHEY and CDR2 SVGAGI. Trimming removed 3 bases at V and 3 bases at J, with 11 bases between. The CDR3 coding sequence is TGTGCCAGCAGTTATTGGCAGGGCTACTATGGCTACACCTTC. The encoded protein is CASSYWQGYYGYTF.

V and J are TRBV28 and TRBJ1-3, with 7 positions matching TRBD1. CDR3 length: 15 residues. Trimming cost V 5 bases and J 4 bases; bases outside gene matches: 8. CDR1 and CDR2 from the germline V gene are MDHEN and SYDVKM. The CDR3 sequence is CASSPTGTAGNTIYF. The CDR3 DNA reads TGTGCCAGCAGTCCTACGGGGACAGCGGGAAACACCATATATTTT.

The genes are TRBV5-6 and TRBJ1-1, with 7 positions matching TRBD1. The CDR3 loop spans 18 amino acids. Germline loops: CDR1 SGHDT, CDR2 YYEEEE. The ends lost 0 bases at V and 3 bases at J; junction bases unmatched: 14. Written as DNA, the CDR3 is TGTGCCAGCAGCTTGGAGGGGGCGACGGGATCGAAGGACACTGAAGCTTTCTTT. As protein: CASSLEGATGSKDTEAFF.

The CDR3 protein is CASSIPGTSGTYEQYF. The DNA for the CDR3 is TGTGCCAGTAGTATCCCTGGGACTAGCGGGACCTACGAGCAGTACTTC. The chain is built from TRBV19 and TRBJ2-7, with 13 bases lining up with TRBD2. Looked up from germline, CDR1 is LNHDA and CDR2 is SQIVND (reference sequence). The V segment lost 3 bases and the J segment 2 bases; nucleotides outside the gene matches: 4. The CDR3 covers 16 residues.

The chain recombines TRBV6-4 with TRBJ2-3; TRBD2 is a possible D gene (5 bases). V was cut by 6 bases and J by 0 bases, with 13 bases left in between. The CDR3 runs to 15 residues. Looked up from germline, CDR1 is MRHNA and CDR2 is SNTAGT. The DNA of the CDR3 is TGTGCCAGCAGCCTAGGGAGCACTAGCACAGATACGCAGTATTTT. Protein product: CASSLGSTSTDTQYF.

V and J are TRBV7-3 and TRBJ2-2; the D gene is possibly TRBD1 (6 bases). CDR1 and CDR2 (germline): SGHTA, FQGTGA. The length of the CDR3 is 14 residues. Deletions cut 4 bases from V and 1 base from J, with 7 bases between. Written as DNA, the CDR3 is TGTGCCAGCAGCTCGACAGGGAACACCGGGGAGCTGTTTTTT. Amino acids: CASSSTGNTGELFF. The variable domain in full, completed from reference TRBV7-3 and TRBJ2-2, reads GAGVSQTPSNKVTEKGKYVELRCDPISGHTALYWYRQSLGQGPEFLIYFQGTGAADDSGLPNDRFFAVRPEGSVSTLKIQRTERGDSAVYLCASSSTGNTGELFFGEGSRLTVL.

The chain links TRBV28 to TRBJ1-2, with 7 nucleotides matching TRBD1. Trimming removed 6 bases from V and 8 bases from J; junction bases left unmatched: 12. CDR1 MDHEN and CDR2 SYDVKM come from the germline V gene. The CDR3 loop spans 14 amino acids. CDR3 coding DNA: TGTGCCAGCAGCCCTTCCGACCAGGGGGACGGCTACACCTTC. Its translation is CASSPSDQGDGYTF.

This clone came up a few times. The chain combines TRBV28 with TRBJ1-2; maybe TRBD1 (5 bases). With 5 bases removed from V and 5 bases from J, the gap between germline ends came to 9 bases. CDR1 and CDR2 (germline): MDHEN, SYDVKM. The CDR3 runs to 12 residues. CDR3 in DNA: TGTGCCAGCAGTCCTGACAGATATGGCTACACCTTC. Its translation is CASSPDRYGYTF.

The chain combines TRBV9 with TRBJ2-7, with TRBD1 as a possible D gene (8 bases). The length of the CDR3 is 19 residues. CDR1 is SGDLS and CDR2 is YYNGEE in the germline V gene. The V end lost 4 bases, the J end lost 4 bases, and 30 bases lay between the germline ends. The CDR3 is CASSSRPDRGGGRNYEQYF. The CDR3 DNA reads TGTGCCAGCAGCTCCCGCCCTGACAGGGGAGGGGGGAGGAATTACGAGCAGTACTTC.

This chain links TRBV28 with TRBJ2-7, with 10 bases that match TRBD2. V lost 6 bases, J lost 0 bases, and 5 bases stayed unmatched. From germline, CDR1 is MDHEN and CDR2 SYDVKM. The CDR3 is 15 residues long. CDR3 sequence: CASSQSGGASYEQYF. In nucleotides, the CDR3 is TGTGCCAGCAGCCAAAGCGGGGGGGCCTCCTACGAGCAGTACTTC.

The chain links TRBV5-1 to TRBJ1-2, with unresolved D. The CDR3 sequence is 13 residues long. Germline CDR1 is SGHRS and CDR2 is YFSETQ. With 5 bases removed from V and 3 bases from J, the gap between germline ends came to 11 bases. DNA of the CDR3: TGCGCCAGCAGTTCCTACCGCGACTATGGCTACACCTTC. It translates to CASSSYRDYGYTF. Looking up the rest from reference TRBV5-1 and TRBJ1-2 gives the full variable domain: KAGVTQTPRYLIKTRGQQVTLSCSPISGHRSVSWYQQTPGQGLQFLFEYFSETQRNKGNFPGRFSGRQFSNSRSEMNVSTLELGDSALYLCASSSYRDYGYTFGSGTRLTVV.

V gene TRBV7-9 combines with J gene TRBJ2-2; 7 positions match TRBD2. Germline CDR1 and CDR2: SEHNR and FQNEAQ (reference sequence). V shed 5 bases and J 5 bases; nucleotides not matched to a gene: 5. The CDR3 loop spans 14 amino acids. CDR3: CASSPTGGTGELFF. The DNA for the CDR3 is TGTGCCAGCAGCCCTACCGGGGGGACCGGGGAGCTGTTTTTT.

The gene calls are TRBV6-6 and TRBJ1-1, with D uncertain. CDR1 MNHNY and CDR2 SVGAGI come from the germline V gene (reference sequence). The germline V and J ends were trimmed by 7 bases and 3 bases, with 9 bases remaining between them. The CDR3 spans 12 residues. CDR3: CASTRGDTEAFF. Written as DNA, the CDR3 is TGTGCCAGCACCCGAGGAGACACTGAAGCTTTCTTT.

CDR3 residues: CASSPGVNEQFF. CDR3 coding DNA: TGTGCCAGCAGCCCCGGGGTCAATGAGCAGTTCTTC. The chain is built from TRBV27 and TRBJ2-1; TRBD2 might be the D (5 bases). From germline, CDR1 is MNHEY and CDR2 SMNVEV (reference sequence). Deletions cut 6 bases from V and 6 bases from J, with 9 bases between. The CDR3 is made up of 12 amino acids.

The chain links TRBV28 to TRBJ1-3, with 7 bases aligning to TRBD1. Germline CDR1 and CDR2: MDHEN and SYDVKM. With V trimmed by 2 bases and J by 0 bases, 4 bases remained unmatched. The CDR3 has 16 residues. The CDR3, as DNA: TGTGCCAGCAGTTTAGTTGGGACAGCCTCTGGAAACACCATATATTTT. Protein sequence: CASSLVGTASGNTIYF.

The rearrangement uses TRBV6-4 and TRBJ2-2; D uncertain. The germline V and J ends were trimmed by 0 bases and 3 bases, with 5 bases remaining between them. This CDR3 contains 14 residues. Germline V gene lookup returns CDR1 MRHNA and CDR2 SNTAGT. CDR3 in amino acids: CASSDSIDTGELFF. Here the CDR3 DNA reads TGTGCCAGCAGTGACTCGATAGACACCGGGGAGCTGTTTTTT.

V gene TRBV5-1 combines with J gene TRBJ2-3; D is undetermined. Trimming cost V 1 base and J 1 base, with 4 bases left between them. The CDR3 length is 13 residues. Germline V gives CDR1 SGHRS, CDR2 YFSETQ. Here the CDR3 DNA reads TGCGCCAGCAGCTTGCTTGGCACAGATACGCAGTATTTT. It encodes CASSLLGTDTQYF.